The 9 T cell receptor beta chains in this list originate from one sample, sequenced in a study of cytomegalovirus exposure and HLA in healthy donors. PCR employed 60 Vbeta and 13 Jbeta primers. Clones were read by immunoSEQ multiplex PCR, and TCRdb kept only the in-frame ones, dropping some. Of approximately 72,000 clones listed, roughly 86% are singletons. Material for sequencing was PBMCs. These TCRs come from a man between 18 and 35 years old in good health and CMV-seronegative.

This clone was seen just once. V is TRBV29-1 and J is TRBJ2-3; 9 bases fit TRBD2. The CDR3 runs 13 residues. Germline CDR1 and CDR2: SQVTM and ANQGSEA. Trimming removed 7 bases from V and 8 bases from J; junction bases left unmatched: 10. The CDR3 protein is CSAGGAGGPTQYF. CDR3 bases: TGCAGCGCGGGTGGTGCGGGAGGGCCTACGCAGTATTTT.

The chain carries TRBV6-1 and TRBJ2-5, with 12 bases matching TRBD2. Germline V gene lookup returns CDR1 MNHNS and CDR2 SASEGT. Trimming cost V 7 bases and J 2 bases; bases outside gene matches: 5. The length of the CDR3 is 15 residues. The CDR3 nucleotides are TGTGCCAGCAACCCACTAGCGGGAGGACAAGAGACCCAGTACTTC. The encoded protein is CASNPLAGGQETQYF.

V gene TRBV2 combines with J gene TRBJ1-3; D possibly corresponds to TRBD1 (6 bases). CDR1 and CDR2 (germline): SNHLY, FYNNEI. There are 14 residues in the CDR3. Trimming pared 7 bases from V and 6 bases from J, leaving 16 bases between. CDR3 DNA sequence: TGTGCCAGCAAACCGGGACACGGCCCAAACACCATATATTTT. Encoded protein: CASKPGHGPNTIYF.

This chain uses TRBV6-5 with TRBJ2-7; 7 positions match TRBD2. The CDR3 is 14 amino acids. Germline V lookup: CDR1 MNHEY, CDR2 SVGAGI. Trimming at V came to 2 bases and at J to 2 bases, leaving 3 bases not matched to a gene. CDR3: CASSYTGGPYEQYF. CDR3 in DNA: TGTGCCAGCAGTTACACGGGGGGACCCTACGAGCAGTACTTC.

The CDR3 DNA sequence: TGTGCCAGCGCCCCCTACAGGGCCCATAGCAATCAGCCCCAGCATTTT. This sequence encodes CASAPYRAHSNQPQHF. This chain uses TRBV18 with TRBJ1-5, with TRBD1 as a possible D gene (6 bases). CDR1 KGHSH and CDR2 LQKENI come from the germline V gene. Trimming stripped 8 bases from V and 0 bases from J, with 17 bases between. This CDR3 is 16 amino acids long. Drawing the rest from reference TRBV18 and TRBJ1-5, the complete variable domain is NAGVMQNPRHLVRRRGQEARLRCSPMKGHSHVYWYRQLPEEGLKFMVYLQKENIIDESGMPKERFSAEFPKEGPSILRIQQVVRGDSAAYFCASAPYRAHSNQPQHFGDGTRLSIL.

Remarks on this clone: At one end the junction does not follow the germline gene, possibly because of a read error. The chain uses TRBV7-9 and TRBJ1-2; a possible D gene is TRBD1 (5 bases). This CDR3 contains 12 residues. Germline V CDR1 and CDR2: SEHNR, FQNEAQ (reference sequence). CDR3 DNA sequence: TGTGCCAGCAGCTTAGGCAGGGCACGCTTTTACTTC. Its translation: CASSLGRARFYF.

This chain joins TRBV2 and TRBJ1-5; TRBD1 might be the D (6 bases). The germline V and J ends were trimmed by 1 base and 6 bases, with 13 bases remaining between them. The CDR3 runs 15 residues. Germline V CDR1 and CDR2: SNHLY, FYNNEI. The CDR3 here is CASSEEGEGGQPQHF. The CDR3 DNA follows: TGTGCCAGCAGTGAAGAGGGGGAAGGCGGTCAGCCCCAGCATTTT.

The chain joins TRBV29-1 to TRBJ1-1; perhaps TRBD1 as D (6 bases). Germline loops: CDR1 SQVTM, CDR2 ANQGSEA. V dropped 4 bases and J dropped 5 bases, with 14 bases sitting between them. This CDR3 has 13 residues. The CDR3 DNA reads TGCAGCGTTGCAATCAGGGGAGGGACTGAAGCTTTCTTT. This translates into CSVAIRGGTEAFF.

This chain uses TRBV5-1 with TRBJ2-2, with 8 bases matching TRBD2. J gave up 4 bases and V 3 bases, and 5 bases lay outside the gene matches. Germline values: CDR1 SGHRS, CDR2 YFSETQ. The CDR3 runs 15 residues. This chain's CDR3 is CASSSGLGRTGELFF. CDR3 nucleotide sequence: TGCGCCAGCAGCTCGGGACTAGGTCGCACCGGGGAGCTGTTTTTT.